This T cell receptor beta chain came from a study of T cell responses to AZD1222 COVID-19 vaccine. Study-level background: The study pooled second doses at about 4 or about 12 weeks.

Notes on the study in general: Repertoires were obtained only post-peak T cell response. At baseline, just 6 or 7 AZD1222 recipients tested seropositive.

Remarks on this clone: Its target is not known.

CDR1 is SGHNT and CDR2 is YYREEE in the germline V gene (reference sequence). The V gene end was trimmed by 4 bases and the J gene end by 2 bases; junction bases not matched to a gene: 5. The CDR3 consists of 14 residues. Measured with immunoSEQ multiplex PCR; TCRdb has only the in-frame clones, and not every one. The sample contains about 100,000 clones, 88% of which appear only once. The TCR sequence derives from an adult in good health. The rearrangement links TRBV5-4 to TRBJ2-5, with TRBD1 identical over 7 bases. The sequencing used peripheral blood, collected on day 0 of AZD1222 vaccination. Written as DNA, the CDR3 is TGTGCCAGCAGCCCGGACAGGCGACAAGAGACCCAGTACTTC. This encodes CASSPDRRQETQYF.